This TCR beta chain appears in the sequencing data of a study of lymphopenia after photon versus proton radiotherapy. V shed 5 bases and J shed 5 bases, with 4 bases lying between them. The CDR3 contains 10 residues. Germline loops: CDR1 GTSNPN, CDR2 SVGIG (reference sequence). Produced via immunoSEQ multiplex PCR; TCRdb's table is partial and in-frame only. The repertoire has 150,000 to 200,000 clones, around 85% of them found once; the top ten carry around 5%. Sequenced here: peripheral blood, sampled from a patient treated with photon-based radiotherapy. The sequence was collected from a man aged 50-59 years with gastric cancer. The genes are TRBV30 and TRBJ2-1; D remains ambiguous. The CDR3 DNA reads as TGTGCCTGGGGAGACAATGAGCAGTTCTTC. Protein product: CAWGDNEQFF.